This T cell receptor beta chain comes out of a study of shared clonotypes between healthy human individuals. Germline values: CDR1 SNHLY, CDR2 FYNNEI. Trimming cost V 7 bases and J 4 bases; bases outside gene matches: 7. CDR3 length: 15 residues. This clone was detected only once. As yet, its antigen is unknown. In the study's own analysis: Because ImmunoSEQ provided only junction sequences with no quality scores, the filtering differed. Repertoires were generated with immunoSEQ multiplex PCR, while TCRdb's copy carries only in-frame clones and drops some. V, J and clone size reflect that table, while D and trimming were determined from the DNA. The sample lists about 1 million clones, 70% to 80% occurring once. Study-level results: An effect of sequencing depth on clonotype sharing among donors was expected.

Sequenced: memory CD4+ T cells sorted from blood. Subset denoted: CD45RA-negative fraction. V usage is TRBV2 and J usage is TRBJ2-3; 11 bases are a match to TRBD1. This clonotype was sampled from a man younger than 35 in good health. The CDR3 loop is CASTRRTGGADTQYF. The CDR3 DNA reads TGTGCCAGCACCAGAAGGACAGGGGGCGCAGATACGCAGTATTTT.